Listed below are T cell receptor beta chains from one sample, sequenced in a study of spatial heterogeneity in lung cancer. TCRdb processed the 5' RACE reads anew with MiXCR; each CDR3 protein has one entry. The data contain 50,000 to 60,000 distinct CDR3 sequences, roughly 7.4% of them singletons. The material was PBMCs, obtained at follow-up. All receptors come from a female donor with early-stage non-small cell lung cancer. Each CDR3 is given with its conserved first and last residue. A D gene is named only where the DNA matches it firmly. Size tells how often a clone was seen (once, few, many) or the class of an expanded clone, and some rows leave it out.

CDR3 length	V gene	J gene	D gene	clone size	CDR3 protein	CDR3 DNA
15	TRBV19	TRBJ1-5	-	few	CASSIVRGLSQPQHF	TGTGCCAGTAGTATCGTGAGGGGCTTAAGTCAGCCCCAGCATTTT
16	TRBV4-1	TRBJ2-7	TRBD1	many	CASSQEIGRGSYEQYF	TGCGCCAGCAGCCAAGAGATCGGCAGGGGGTCCTACGAGCAGTACTTC
18	TRBV11-2	TRBJ2-3	TRBD1	few	CASSWPGQGASRTDTQYF	TGTGCCAGCAGCTGGCCGGGACAGGGGGCTTCCCGCACAGATACGCAGTATTTT
15	TRBV9	TRBJ2-3	-	many	CASSVRDRLGDTQYF	TGTGCCAGCAGCGTCCGAGACAGGTTAGGAGATACGCAGTATTTT
14	TRBV15	TRBJ1-2	-	many	CATSRGSGDYGYTF	TGTGCCACCAGCAGAGGATCAGGGGACTATGGCTACACCTTC
15	TRBV5-1	TRBJ2-3	TRBD2	many	CASSLPSGYTDTQYF	TGCGCCAGCAGCTTGCCTAGCGGATATACAGATACGCAGTATTTT
17	TRBV7-2	TRBJ1-2	-	-	CASSLYSGSTDYSGYTF	TGTGCCAGCAGCTTATACAGTGGGTCGACGGACTATTCTGGCTACACCTTC
16	TRBV20-1	TRBJ1-4	-	few	CSARDRAAGRNEKLFF	TGCAGTGCTAGAGATCGGGCGGCAGGCCGTAATGAAAAACTGTTTTTT
10	TRBV19	TRBJ1-4	-	-	CASGEEKLFF	TGTGCCAGTGGAGAAGAAAAACTGTTTTTT
16	TRBV6-2/TRBV6-3	TRBJ1-2	-	-	CASSSPTSVFFYGYTF	TGTGCCAGCAGTTCCCCGACGAGCGTTTTCTTCTATGGCTACACCTTC
13	TRBV6-2/TRBV6-3	TRBJ1-5	TRBD1	many	CASNQGPPGQGNF	TGTGCCAGCAATCAAGGCCCCCCCGGACAGGGGAATTTT
16	TRBV4-1	TRBJ2-5	-	-	CASSPVNTALGETQYF	TGCGCCAGCAGCCCGGTCAACACAGCTCTGGGAGAGACCCAGTACTTC
14	TRBV11-2	TRBJ2-1	-	few	CASSLGGSYNEQFF	TGTGCCAGCAGCTTGGGGGGCTCCTACAATGAGCAGTTCTTC
14	TRBV13	TRBJ2-7	-	many	CASSVDRSSYEQYF	TGTGCCAGCAGCGTCGACAGGAGCTCCTACGAGCAGTACTTC
17	TRBV10-3	TRBJ1-2	-	-	CAISETLFGGGNYGYTF	TGTGCCATCAGTGAGACCCTCTTTGGGGGAGGGAACTATGGCTACACCTTC
15	TRBV7-2	TRBJ1-2	-	few	CASGNEVRNSRGYTF	TGTGCCAGCGGAAACGAAGTCAGGAACTCTCGCGGCTACACCTTC
13	TRBV5-1	TRBJ1-6	-	few	CASSLAGYSPLHF	TGCGCCAGCAGCTTGGCAGGGTATTCACCCCTCCACTTT
17	TRBV7-2	TRBJ2-5	-	few	CASSPRRVRGGQETQYF	TGTGCCAGCAGTCCCAGACGGGTGCGGGGCGGTCAAGAGACCCAGTACTTC
18	TRBV7-2	TRBJ2-2	-	few	CASSLSLGLTLRTGELFF	TGTGCCAGCAGCTTATCGCTAGGACTGACACTTCGCACCGGGGAGCTGTTTTTT
14	TRBV6-4	TRBJ1-2	TRBD1	-	CASGTGWGSYGYTF	TGTGCCAGCGGGACAGGCTGGGGAAGCTATGGCTACACCTTC
13	TRBV18	TRBJ2-1	-	many	CASSPVGVGEQFF	TGTGCCAGCTCACCAGTGGGGGTGGGTGAGCAGTTCTTC
16	TRBV14	TRBJ2-3	-	many	CASSQQWARGTDTQYF	TGTGCCAGCAGCCAGCAGTGGGCGCGCGGCACAGATACGCAGTATTTT
13	TRBV5-1	TRBJ2-5	-	-	CASSGDTSETQYF	TGCGCCAGCAGCGGGGACACCTCGGAGACCCAGTACTTC
13	TRBV29-1	TRBJ2-7	-	many	CSVRQRESYEQYF	TGCAGCGTCCGGCAGAGGGAATCCTACGAGCAGTACTTC
11	TRBV20-1	TRBJ2-3	-	few	CSATKGDTQYF	TGCAGTGCAACGAAGGGAGATACGCAGTATTTT
14	TRBV5-1	TRBJ2-7	-	few	CASTPGGQLYEQYF	TGCGCCAGCACCCCGGGGGGACAGCTCTACGAGCAGTACTTC
16	TRBV7-2	TRBJ2-5	TRBD2	few	CASSLVAGGRPGTQYF	TGTGCCAGCAGCTTAGTAGCGGGGGGCCGCCCAGGGACCCAGTACTTC
14	TRBV30	TRBJ2-7	TRBD1	many	CAWSQGTGSYEQYF	TGTGCCTGGAGCCAAGGGACAGGGTCCTACGAGCAGTACTTC
13	TRBV4-1	TRBJ1-2	-	-	CASSPRTAYGYTF	TGCGCCAGCAGTCCGAGGACAGCATATGGCTACACCTTC
16	TRBV25-1	TRBJ2-1	-	many	CASSGTTGRSYNEQFF	TGTGCCAGCAGTGGGACGACAGGGAGGTCCTACAATGAGCAGTTCTTC
13	TRBV29-1	TRBJ1-3	-	many	CSVEGSAGNTIYF	TGCAGCGTTGAGGGCAGCGCTGGAAACACCATATATTTT
12	TRBV5-1	TRBJ1-2	-	many	CASSSVDYGYTF	TGCGCCAGCAGCTCAGTAGACTATGGCTACACCTTC
14	TRBV11-2	TRBJ2-3	-	-	CASSFADSTDTQYF	TGTGCCAGCAGCTTCGCAGATTCTACAGATACGCAGTATTTT
12	TRBV11-2	TRBJ2-5	-	-	CASSLETETQYF	TGTGCCAGCAGCTTAGAAACGGAGACCCAGTACTTC
14	TRBV9	TRBJ1-5	-	many	CASSVAQYGGPQHF	TGTGCCAGCAGCGTAGCCCAATATGGCGGGCCCCAGCATTTT